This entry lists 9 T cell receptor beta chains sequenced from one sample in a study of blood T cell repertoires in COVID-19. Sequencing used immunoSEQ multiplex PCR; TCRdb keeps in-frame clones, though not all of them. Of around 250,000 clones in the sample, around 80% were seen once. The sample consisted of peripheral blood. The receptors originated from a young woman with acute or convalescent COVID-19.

The CDR3 DNA sequence: TGTGCCAGCAGCCTGAGCGGGAGAGACACCGGGGAGCTGTTTTTT. It is translated as CASSLSGRDTGELFF. V is TRBV7-6 and J is TRBJ2-2; TRBD2 aligns across 8 bases. The CDR3 extends over 15 amino acids. CDR1 and CDR2 (germline): SGHVS, FNYEAQ. Trimming at V came to 5 bases and at J to 3 bases, leaving 5 bases not matched to a gene.

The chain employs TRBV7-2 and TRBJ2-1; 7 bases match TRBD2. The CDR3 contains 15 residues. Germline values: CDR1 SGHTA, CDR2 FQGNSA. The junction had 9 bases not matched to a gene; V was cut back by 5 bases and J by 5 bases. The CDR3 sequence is CASSRGLVSNNEQFF. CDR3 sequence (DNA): TGTGCCAGCAGCCGCGGACTAGTCAGTAACAATGAGCAGTTCTTC.

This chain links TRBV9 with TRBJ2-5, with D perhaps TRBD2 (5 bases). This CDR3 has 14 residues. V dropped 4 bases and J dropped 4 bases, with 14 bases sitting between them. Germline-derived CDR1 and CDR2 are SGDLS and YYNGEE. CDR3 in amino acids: CASSIRPLAETQYF. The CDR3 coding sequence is TGTGCCAGCAGCATCCGTCCTCTAGCAGAGACCCAGTACTTC.

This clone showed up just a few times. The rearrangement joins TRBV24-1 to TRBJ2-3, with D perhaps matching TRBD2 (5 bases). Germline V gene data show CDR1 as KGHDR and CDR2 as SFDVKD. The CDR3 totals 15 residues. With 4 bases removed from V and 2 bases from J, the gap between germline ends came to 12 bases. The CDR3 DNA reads TGTGCCACCAGTGAGGGAGCTGGTGCCACAGATACGCAGTATTTT. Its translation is CATSEGAGATDTQYF.

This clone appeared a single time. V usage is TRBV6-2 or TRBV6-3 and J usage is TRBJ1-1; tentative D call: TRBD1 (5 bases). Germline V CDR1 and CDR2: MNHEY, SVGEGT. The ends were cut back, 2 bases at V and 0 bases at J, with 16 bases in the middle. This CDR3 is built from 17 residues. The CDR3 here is CASSYGDGGSLNTEAFF. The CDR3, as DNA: TGTGCCAGCAGTTACGGCGACGGGGGATCGTTGAACACTGAAGCTTTCTTT.

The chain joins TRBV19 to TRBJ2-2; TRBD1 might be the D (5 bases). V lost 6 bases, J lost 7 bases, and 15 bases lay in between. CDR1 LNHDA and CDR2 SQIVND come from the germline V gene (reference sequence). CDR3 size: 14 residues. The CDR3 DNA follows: TGTGCCAGTAGAAGGGGTTTTATGGACGGGGAGCTGTTTTTT. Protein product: CASRRGFMDGELFF.

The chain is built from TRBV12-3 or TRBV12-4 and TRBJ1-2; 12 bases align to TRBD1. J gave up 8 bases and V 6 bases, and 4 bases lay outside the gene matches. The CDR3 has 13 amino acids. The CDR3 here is CASRGQGALGYTF. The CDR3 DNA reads TGTGCCAGCAGGGGACAGGGGGCCTTAGGCTACACCTTC.

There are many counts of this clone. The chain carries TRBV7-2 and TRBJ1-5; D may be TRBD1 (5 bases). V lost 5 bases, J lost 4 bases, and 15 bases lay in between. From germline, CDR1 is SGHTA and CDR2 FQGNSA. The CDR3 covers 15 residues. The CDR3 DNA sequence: TGTGCCAGCAGCCGCGGGGACCAGAGAAATCAGCCCCAGCATTTT. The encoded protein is CASSRGDQRNQPQHF.

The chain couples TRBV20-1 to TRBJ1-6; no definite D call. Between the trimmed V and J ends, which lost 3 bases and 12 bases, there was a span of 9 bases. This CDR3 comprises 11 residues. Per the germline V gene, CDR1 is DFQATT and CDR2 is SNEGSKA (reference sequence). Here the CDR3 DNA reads TGCAGTGCTAGGGTAGGCGGACCCCTCCACTTT. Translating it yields CSARVGGPLHF.